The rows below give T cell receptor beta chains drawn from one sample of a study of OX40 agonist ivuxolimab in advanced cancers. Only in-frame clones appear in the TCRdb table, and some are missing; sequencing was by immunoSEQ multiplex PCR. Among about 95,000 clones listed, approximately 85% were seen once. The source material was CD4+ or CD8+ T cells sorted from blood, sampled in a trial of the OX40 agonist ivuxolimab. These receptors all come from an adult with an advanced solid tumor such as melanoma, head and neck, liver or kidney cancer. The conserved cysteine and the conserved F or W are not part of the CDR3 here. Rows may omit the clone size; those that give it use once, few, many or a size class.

ASRWDRGGYNEQF	.	TRBV10-2	TRBJ2-1
SGGDSGGEQY	.	TRBV29-1	TRBJ2-7
ASRGRGILAKNIQY	.	TRBV19	TRBJ2-4
ASSPENTGELF	.	TRBV7-2	TRBJ2-2
ASSLGTSGNEQF	.	TRBV27	TRBJ2-1
ASSFRTYEQY	.	TRBV5-6	TRBJ2-7
ASSYSTSAGELF	.	TRBV6-5	TRBJ2-2
ASSLTGQGSGYEQY	.	TRBV7-9	.
ASSFEEQF	.	TRBV13	TRBJ2-1
ASSHNSQRERETQY	.	TRBV4-1	TRBJ2-5
ASSLAHGSNTGELF	.	TRBV7-9	TRBJ2-2
ASSPTPGTSGRNEQF	.	TRBV7-9	TRBJ2-1
ASSLLRQPQH	.	TRBV28	TRBJ1-5
ASSVVFGRIETQY	.	TRBV7-7	TRBJ2-5
ASSLRRGSNEQY	.	TRBV18	TRBJ2-7
ATSPGRARGGELF	.	TRBV15	TRBJ2-2
ASSVVGDQLSYT	few	TRBV9	TRBJ1-2
ASSMSQGGDSPLH	.	TRBV19	TRBJ1-6
ASSQASGTVSYEQY	.	TRBV16	TRBJ2-7
ATSRDWASSEQY	.	TRBV15	TRBJ2-7
AWSEGSQPQH	few	TRBV30	TRBJ1-5
ASSPNGASLNQPQH	.	TRBV19	TRBJ1-5
ASTSPWGTQY	.	TRBV11-2	TRBJ2-5
ASSTPGGETQY	once	TRBV27	TRBJ2-5
ASSYSTSSGNTIY	once	TRBV6-6	TRBJ1-3
ASSLSLTGSYEQY	.	TRBV11-2	TRBJ2-7
ASSQNRNTEAF	.	TRBV18	TRBJ1-1
ASSLAPGLAGGTQY	.	TRBV5-1	TRBJ2-3
ASSPGQGRETQY	.	TRBV5-1	TRBJ2-5
ASSQGRRSDSGNTIY	.	TRBV18	TRBJ1-3
ASSFGVTNTGELF	once	TRBV5-1	TRBJ2-2
ASGLGLSGTDTQY	.	TRBV12-5	TRBJ2-3